A selection of T cell receptor beta chains follows, all from one sample in a study of blood T cell repertoires in COVID-19. Measured with immunoSEQ multiplex PCR; TCRdb has only the in-frame clones, and not every one. This table has tens of thousands of clones, roughly 82% appearing once. The material sequenced was peripheral blood. These receptors all stem from a woman of 80 years or more with acute or convalescent COVID-19. Each CDR3 is given with its conserved first and last residue. A D gene is named only where the DNA matches it firmly. Expanded clones are given a class, and other clones once, few, many or no size at all.

CDR3nt: TGTGCCAGCAAAAGACCACGGGTATCCTACGAGCAGTACTTC
CDR3aa: CASKRPRVSYEQYF
j_gene: TRBJ2-7
abundance: .
v_gene: TRBV6-5
d_gene: .

CDR3nt: TGTGCCAGCAGCCCCGCGGGTGGTAGCTCCTACAATGAGCAGTTCTTC
CDR3aa: CASSPAGGSSYNEQFF
j_gene: TRBJ2-1
abundance: .
v_gene: TRBV7-9
d_gene: .

CDR3nt: TGTGCCAGCAGCTTGGGACAGTTATACGAGCAGTACTTC
CDR3aa: CASSLGQLYEQYF
j_gene: TRBJ2-7
abundance: .
v_gene: TRBV5-6
d_gene: .

CDR3nt: TGTGCCAGTAAGGCGGACTATGGCTACACCTTC
CDR3aa: CASKADYGYTF
j_gene: TRBJ1-2
abundance: .
v_gene: TRBV19
d_gene: .

CDR3nt: TGCGCCAGCAGCTTGCCTCCCGGCGGGAGAGCGTCCGAGCAGTACTTC
CDR3aa: CASSLPPGGRASEQYF
j_gene: TRBJ2-7
abundance: .
v_gene: TRBV5-1
d_gene: TRBD2

CDR3nt: TGTGCCAGCAGCTCGCGACTAGCGGAGTGGGCCTACAATGAGCAGTTCTTC
CDR3aa: CASSSRLAEWAYNEQFF
j_gene: TRBJ2-1
abundance: .
v_gene: TRBV7-9
d_gene: TRBD2

CDR3nt: TGTGCCAGCAGTTTATTCCGGGGGCGAGGACTAGCGGCATACAATGAGCAGTTCTTC
CDR3aa: CASSLFRGRGLAAYNEQFF
j_gene: TRBJ2-1
abundance: once
v_gene: TRBV28
d_gene: TRBD2

CDR3nt: TGTGCCAGTAGTCCGGCCGCGGGACAGGGGACTGAAGCTTTCTTT
CDR3aa: CASSPAAGQGTEAFF
j_gene: TRBJ1-1
abundance: .
v_gene: TRBV19
d_gene: TRBD1

CDR3nt: TGTGCCAGCGAGTCCCGGGAAGTAGACTACGAGCAGTACTTC
CDR3aa: CASESREVDYEQYF
j_gene: TRBJ2-7
abundance: .
v_gene: TRBV6-5
d_gene: .

CDR3nt: TGTGCCAGCAGCCAGACACTTCAAAACATTCAGTACTTC
CDR3aa: CASSQTLQNIQYF
j_gene: TRBJ2-4
abundance: .
v_gene: TRBV7-2
d_gene: .

CDR3nt: TGTGCCAGCAGCGCCTTTTACAGTACTAGCTCCTACGAGCAGTACTTC
CDR3aa: CASSAFYSTSSYEQYF
j_gene: TRBJ2-7
abundance: .
v_gene: TRBV27
d_gene: .

CDR3nt: TGTGCCATCAGCCGAGGACAGGCTTCGAACACCGGGGAGCTGTTTTTT
CDR3aa: CAISRGQASNTGELFF
j_gene: TRBJ2-2
abundance: .
v_gene: TRBV10-3
d_gene: TRBD1

CDR3nt: TGTGCCAGTAGTTTTGGACTAGCGGGAGGGGCAGATACGCAGTATTTT
CDR3aa: CASSFGLAGGADTQYF
j_gene: TRBJ2-3
abundance: .
v_gene: TRBV19
d_gene: TRBD2

CDR3nt: TGTGCCAGCAGCGTAGGCGACAGGGCCTCTTACGAGCAGTACTTC
CDR3aa: CASSVGDRASYEQYF
j_gene: TRBJ2-7
abundance: .
v_gene: TRBV9
d_gene: TRBD1

CDR3nt: TGTGCCAGCAGCCAAAGGACTAGCGAAAACATTCAGTACTTC
CDR3aa: CASSQRTSENIQYF
j_gene: TRBJ2-4
abundance: .
v_gene: TRBV3-1/TRBV3-2
d_gene: TRBD2

CDR3nt: TGTGCCAGCACTCCCGGGGGGCTAGCGGGAGGAACCGGGGAGCTGTTTTTT
CDR3aa: CASTPGGLAGGTGELFF
j_gene: TRBJ2-2
abundance: .
v_gene: TRBV28
d_gene: TRBD2

CDR3nt: TGTGCCAGCAGTGACCCAGAGGGGGTCCGGGGCTACACCTTC
CDR3aa: CASSDPEGVRGYTF
j_gene: TRBJ1-2
abundance: .
v_gene: TRBV25-1
d_gene: .

CDR3nt: TGTGCCAGCAGTTTAATCGACGTACGGGGAGACTATGGCTACACCTTC
CDR3aa: CASSLIDVRGDYGYTF
j_gene: TRBJ1-2
abundance: .
v_gene: TRBV28
d_gene: .

CDR3nt: TGTGCCAGTATCCCGGGACAGGGTTATGGCTACACCTTC
CDR3aa: CASIPGQGYGYTF
j_gene: TRBJ1-2
abundance: .
v_gene: TRBV19
d_gene: TRBD1

CDR3nt: TGCAGTATATTGTGGACTGGTGGCTACACCTTC
CDR3aa: CSILWTGGYTF
j_gene: TRBJ1-2
abundance: .
v_gene: TRBV20-1
d_gene: .

CDR3nt: TGTGCCAGCAGTCCTCGGGCCTACGAGCAGTACTTC
CDR3aa: CASSPRAYEQYF
j_gene: TRBJ2-7
abundance: .
v_gene: TRBV12-3/TRBV12-4
d_gene: .

CDR3nt: TGTGCCAGCAGCCCAAGCGGGGGACTAGCGGGAGTCGGGGAGACCCAGTACTTC
CDR3aa: CASSPSGGLAGVGETQYF
j_gene: TRBJ2-5
abundance: .
v_gene: TRBV9
d_gene: TRBD2

CDR3nt: TGTGCCAGCCGGAGGGGCACAGATACGCAGTATTTT
CDR3aa: CASRRGTDTQYF
j_gene: TRBJ2-3
abundance: .
v_gene: TRBV2
d_gene: .

CDR3nt: TGTGCCAGCAGCCTAGCGGGAGGTACCAATGAGCAGTTCTTC
CDR3aa: CASSLAGGTNEQFF
j_gene: TRBJ2-1
abundance: .
v_gene: TRBV6-5
d_gene: TRBD2